This T cell receptor (beta chain) was identified during a study of blood T cell repertoires in COVID-19. Clones were read by immunoSEQ multiplex PCR, and TCRdb kept only the in-frame ones, dropping some. The table has some 180,000 clones, approximately 91% seen once. Germline CDR1 SEHNR, CDR2 FQNEAQ (reference sequence). V was trimmed by 0 bases and J by 4 bases, leaving 13 bases between them. This CDR3 has 15 residues. This clonotype was sampled from a man younger than 30 with COVID-19, enrolled during active disease. Input material: peripheral blood. The rearrangement links TRBV7-9 to TRBJ2-7; weak D call: TRBD2 (6 bases). The CDR3 DNA sequence: TGTGCCAGCAGCTTAGCAGGAGGGGCCCAATACGAGCAGTACTTC. Translating gives CASSLAGGAQYEQYF.